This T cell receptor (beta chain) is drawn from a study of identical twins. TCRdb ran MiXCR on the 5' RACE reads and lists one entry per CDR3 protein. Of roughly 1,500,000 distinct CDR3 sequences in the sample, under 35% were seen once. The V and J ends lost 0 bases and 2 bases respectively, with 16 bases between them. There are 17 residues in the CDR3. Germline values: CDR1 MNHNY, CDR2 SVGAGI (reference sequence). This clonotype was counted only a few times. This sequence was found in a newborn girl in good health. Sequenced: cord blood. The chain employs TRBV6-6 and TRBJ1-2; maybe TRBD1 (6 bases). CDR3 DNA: TGTGCCAGCAGTTACTCGGGCGTTCAGGGGTTGAACTATGGCTACACCTTC. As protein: CASSYSGVQGLNYGYTF.